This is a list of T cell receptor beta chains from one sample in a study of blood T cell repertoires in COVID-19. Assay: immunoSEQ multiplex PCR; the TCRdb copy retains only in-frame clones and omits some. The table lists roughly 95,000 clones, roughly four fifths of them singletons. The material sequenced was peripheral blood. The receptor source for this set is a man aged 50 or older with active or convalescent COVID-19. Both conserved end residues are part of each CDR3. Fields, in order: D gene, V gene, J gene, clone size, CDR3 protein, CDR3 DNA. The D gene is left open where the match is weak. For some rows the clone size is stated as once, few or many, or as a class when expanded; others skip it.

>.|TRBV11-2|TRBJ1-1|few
CASSPHRDDTEAFF
TGTGCCAGCAGCCCCCACAGGGACGACACTGAAGCTTTCTTT
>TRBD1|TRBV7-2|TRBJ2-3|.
CASSLSGTATDTQYF
TGTGCCAGCAGCTTATCCGGGACAGCCACAGATACGCAGTATTTT
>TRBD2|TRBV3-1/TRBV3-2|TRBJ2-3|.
CASSHGLATDTQYF
TGTGCCAGCAGCCATGGACTAGCGACAGATACGCAGTATTTT
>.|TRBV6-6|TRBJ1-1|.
CASSTGSEAFF
TGTGCCAGCAGTACAGGATCTGAAGCTTTCTTT
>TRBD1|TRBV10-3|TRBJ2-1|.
CAISPTGSINEQFF
TGTGCCATCAGTCCGACAGGGTCGATCAATGAGCAGTTCTTC
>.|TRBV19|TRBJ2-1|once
CASSHPTTENEQFF
TGTGCCAGTAGCCACCCCACGACAGAAAATGAGCAGTTCTTC
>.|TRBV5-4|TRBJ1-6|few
CASSLGALTDNSPLHF
TGTGCCAGCAGCTTGGGGGCTCTCACGGATAATTCACCCCTCCACTTT
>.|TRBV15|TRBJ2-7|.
CATSRDLVISYEQYF
TGTGCCACCAGCAGAGATCTTGTAATTTCCTACGAGCAGTACTTC
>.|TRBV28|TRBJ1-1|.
CASSLLGVKAFF
TGTGCCAGCAGTTTACTCGGGGTAAAAGCTTTCTTT
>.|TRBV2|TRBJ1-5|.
CASSEGGQPQHF
TGTGCCAGCAGTGAAGGAGGACAGCCCCAGCATTTT
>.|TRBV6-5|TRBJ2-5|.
CASTLTPRETQYF
TGTGCCAGCACACTCACTCCTAGAGAGACCCAGTACTTC
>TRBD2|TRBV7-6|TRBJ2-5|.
CASSFSGAETQYF
TGTGCCAGCAGCTTTAGCGGGGCTGAGACCCAGTACTTC